Here is one T cell receptor beta chain with its context. Its antigen remains undetermined. Base qualities are not at hand, and no much larger clone is one base apart. The CDR3 sequence holds 16 residues, the cysteine and phenylalanine included. The DNA shown is the 48-base CDR3, in frame from base 1. V lost 6 bases and J lost 3 bases, and the count of bases not matched to a germline gene is 7. This entry is derived from a study of blood T cells in healthy people across ages (dated by TCRdb to the mid-2010s). For context, the study as a whole: In model experiments, template switching captured about one uniquely barcoded TCR beta cDNA molecule for every two T cells. To track age-related changes in TCR beta repertoire diversity, the study relied on deep sequencing normalized with unique cDNA molecular identifiers. The donors were split into four age groups: young (average around 15 years), middle-aged (roughly 42), aged (approximately 60) and long-lived (roughly 80). To avoid experimental bias, donors of different ages were distributed randomly across sequencing lanes. Two additional independent replicas of 1 million unique cDNA reads from the same blood draw were analyzed for two donors (one aged 18 to 30 and one aged 80 or older).

General study outcomes and caveats: Estimates of total diversity based on one million sequenced T cells were regarded as lower bounds and as underestimates. Since profiling was done on bulk unsorted PBMCs, naive and antigen-experienced compartments could not be conclusively compared. The percentage of naive T cells measured by flow cytometry correlated strongly with observed TCR beta diversity. Compared with the aged group, more naive CD4+ T cells, fewer expanded clones and increased TCR diversity were shown by the long-lived group, suggesting age selection. Donor CMV infection status was unknown, potentially confounding age-related changes in expanded clonotypes. Observed TCR beta diversity per million T cells fell roughly linearly with age, and a significant reduction was already apparent by age about 43.

Donors were approximately 42 systemically healthy Caucasian individuals from Russia aged roughly 6 to 95 years. Roughly 10 milliliters of peripheral blood were drawn from each donor into EDTA-treated Vacutainer tubes. Ficoll-Paque density-gradient centrifugation was used to isolate PBMCs, with at least 7 million per sample. Total RNA, at least 6 micrograms per sample, was extracted from PBMCs with Trizol reagent. The percentages of naive CD45RAhigh/CD27high T cells were determined by flow cytometry on a PBMC aliquot from every donor. Receptor libraries were prepared by 5' RACE. Sequencing used an Illumina HiSeq 2500. The second PCR ran for about 6 to 11 cycles and used a J-beta primer mix along with a sample-barcoded 5' primer. Each TCR beta cDNA molecule received a unique molecular identifier from a template-switch 5' adaptor carrying 12 random nucleotides. Each sample yielded at least 3 million CDR3-containing paired-end reads. All of the RNA was converted into first-strand cDNA using the Mint cDNA synthesis kit, with a TRBC-specific oligonucleotide serving as the primer. All cDNA was treated with uracil-DNA glycosylase and then went through a first 18-cycle PCR with the universal primers M1SS and BC2_uni_R. The original methods were these. For normalization, 1 million high-quality reads were randomly selected from each sample, with every read carrying a distinct molecular identifier. Reads sharing molecular identifiers were discarded rather than binned into consensus sequences. MiTCR, set to a Q25 quality threshold and the strictest error-elimination algorithm, was used for CDR3 identification, clonotype clustering and error correction. A nonparametric unseen species model using Euler transformation provided a lower-bound estimate of total TCR beta diversity. TCRdb ran its own pipeline on the public reads, namely fastp trimming at Q25 and MiXCR clone calling, and kept in-frame beta chains. Rows with a matching CDR3 protein are joined into one entry that keeps the most common DNA and genes. These V and J calls rely on TCRdb rather than the paper's analysis. This sample is represented by 700,000 to 900,000 distinct CDR3 sequences; roughly 50% of them were singletons. Of the sample, roughly 40% falls within the top ten clones.

The chain couples TRBV12-3 or TRBV12-4 to TRBJ2-4, with 11 bases in between that match TRBD2. Sequencing used blood. This TCR derives from a man older than 75 in good health. The DNA reads TGTGCCAGCAGGACTAGCGGGACTTTGTTCAAAAACATTCAGTACTTC. The encoded protein is CASRTSGTLFKNIQYF.